The clone carrying this TCR beta chain has ten or more counts. Individual cDNA molecules were tagged with unique molecular identifiers, the study reported. MiXCR, applied by TCRdb to the 5' RACE reads, yields one record per CDR3 protein. The sample comprises more than 60,000 distinct CDR3 sequences, roughly 8.7% of which are singletons, and 5.9% rests with the top ten. This sample is drawn from a study of early T cells in non-severe SARS-CoV-2 infection. Study-level information: Sequencing targeted bulk RNA from unsorted whole blood, leaving chains unpaired.

Trimming removed 6 bases at V and 1 base at J, with 13 bases between. The CDR3 covers 15 residues. Germline CDR1 is MNHEY and CDR2 is SMNVEV (reference sequence). Sequencing input: whole blood. The chain joins TRBV27 to TRBJ1-3; tentative D call: TRBD1 (5 bases). The source of this sequence is an adult who was a healthcare worker with PCR-confirmed SARS-CoV-2 infection or an uninfected control (not recorded which). The DNA for the CDR3 is TGTGCCAGCAGACAAATGGGGGGATCTGGAAACACCATATATTTT. Its protein is CASRQMGGSGNTIYF.